Below, 24 T cell receptor beta chains from the same sample are listed, as sequenced in a study of shared clonotypes between healthy human individuals. It was CD45RO-negative cells, positively selected for CCR7, that made up naive CD8 cells, with terminally differentiated effector memory CD45RA+ cells excluded. The repertoire was sequenced with immunoSEQ multiplex PCR; TCRdb's copy has only in-frame clones and lacks some. Of about 2.1 million clones listed, 93% were seen once; the top ten hold about 1.7%. The sample consisted of naive CD8+ T cells from PBMCs. These receptor sequences come from a man younger than 30 in good health. Some clones in this sample may be carry-over from other donors' samples.

This clone has just one count. The CDR3 coding sequence is TGTGCCAGCAGCCCCTCAGTGTTCACTGGGAGAGAGACCCAGTACTTC. Protein product: CASSPSVFTGRETQYF. V gene TRBV27 combines with J gene TRBJ2-5; D may be TRBD2 (5 bases). The germline CDR1 and CDR2 sequences are MNHEY and SMNVEV (reference sequence). The CDR3 consists of 16 residues. Deletions cut 6 bases from V and 4 bases from J, with 21 bases between.

J is TRBJ2-3 and V is TRBV9; 9 bases match TRBD2. The length of the CDR3 is 16 residues. Per germline, CDR1 SGDLS and CDR2 YYNGEE. Germline trimming cut 2 bases from V and 0 bases from J; bases unmatched to any gene: 4. CDR3 DNA: TGTGCCAGCAGCGTCGGACTAGCGCCTAGCACAGATACGCAGTATTTT. Translation gives CASSVGLAPSTDTQYF. The variable domain in full, with the rest retrieved from reference TRBV9 and TRBJ2-3, is DSGVTQTPKHLITATGQRVTLRCSPRSGDLSVYWYQQSLDQGLQFLIQYYNGEERAKGNILERFSAQQFPDLHSELNLSSLELGDSALYFCASSVGLAPSTDTQYFGPGTRLTVL.

For this clone: Other nucleotide sequences in the sample specify the same CDR3. The chain couples TRBV30 to TRBJ1-3, with D unclear. Germline V gives CDR1 GTSNPN, CDR2 SVGIG (reference sequence). The V gene lost 3 bases and the J gene lost 0 bases, with 12 bases spanning the gap. The CDR3 extends over 15 amino acids. CDR3 sequence: CAWSVDGSSGNTIYF. CDR3 bases: TGTGCCTGGAGCGTCGACGGCAGCTCTGGAAACACCATATATTTT. The whole variable domain, filled in from reference TRBV30 and TRBJ1-3, reads SQTIHQWPATLVQPVGSPLSLECTVEGTSNPNLYWYRQAAGRGLQLLFYSVGIGQISSEVPQNLSASRPQDRQFILSSKKLLLSDSGFYLCAWSVDGSSGNTIYFGEGSWLTVV.

V usage is TRBV9 and J usage is TRBJ2-2, with TRBD2 matching over 7 bases. Germline V gene data show CDR1 as SGDLS and CDR2 as YYNGEE. This CDR3 is built from 14 residues. J was trimmed by 2 bases and V by 4 bases; bases with no gene match: 2. DNA of the CDR3: TGTGCCAGCAGCCCGGGACTAAACACCGGGGAGCTGTTTTTT. It specifies CASSPGLNTGELFF.

The table lists this clone with a count of one. This chain connects TRBV7-9 to TRBJ2-7; D uncertain. Trimming shortened V by 5 bases and J by 1 base, and 18 bases separated the two germline ends. Germline CDR1 SEHNR, CDR2 FQNEAQ (reference sequence). The CDR3 runs 16 residues. CDR3 residues: CASSRPQGLQSYEQYF. DNA for the CDR3: TGTGCCAGCAGCAGGCCCCAAGGTCTGCAATCCTACGAGCAGTACTTC.

This clone was found once. The CDR3 sequence: CASRELVTSATYEQYF. In DNA, the CDR3 is TGTGCCAGCAGGGAACTAGTGACTAGCGCCACCTACGAGCAGTACTTC. The rearrangement joins TRBV2 to TRBJ2-7; 8 nucleotides agree with TRBD2. Per germline, CDR1 SNHLY and CDR2 FYNNEI. This CDR3 contains 16 residues. With 6 bases clipped from V and 2 bases from J, the junction kept 12 bases outside the gene matches.

This sequence joins TRBV7-8 and TRBJ2-7; a weak D match, TRBD1 (6 bases). There are 14 residues in the CDR3. With 5 bases removed from V and 2 bases from J, the gap between germline ends came to 13 bases. CDR1 and CDR2 from the germline V gene are SGHVS and FQNEAQ. Here the CDR3 DNA reads TGTGCCAGCAGCCTGTACAGGGTCACCTACGAGCAGTACTTC. As protein: CASSLYRVTYEQYF.

A remark on this clone: Other DNA sequences from this sample encode an identical CDR3 as well. V gene TRBV27 combines with J gene TRBJ1-2; no definite D call. V lost 3 bases and J 3 bases, leaving 8 bases between the germline ends. CDR3 size: 13 residues. From germline, CDR1 is MNHEY and CDR2 SMNVEV (reference sequence). In DNA, the CDR3 is TGTGCCAGCAGTTTCGGCAGAGACTATGGCTACACCTTC. Translation gives CASSFGRDYGYTF.

The V call is TRBV29-1, the J call TRBJ1-2, with a possible D match to TRBD1 (6 bases). Trimming removed 4 bases from V and 4 bases from J, with 16 bases in between. The V gene's germline CDR1 is SQVTM and CDR2 ANQGSEA. The CDR3 spans 14 residues. In DNA, the CDR3 is TGCAGCGTTGTGGTTGTAGGGGGATTCTATGGCTACACCTTC. Translation gives CSVVVVGGFYGYTF.

The chain joins TRBV18 to TRBJ1-2, with TRBD1 identical over 7 bases. Germline V gives CDR1 KGHSH, CDR2 LQKENI. V lost 3 bases to trimming and J lost 8 bases; unmatched junction nucleotides: 6. There are 13 residues in the CDR3. The DNA for the CDR3 is TGTGCCAGCTCACCGCGGGACAGTTGGGGCTACACCTTC. Amino acid sequence: CASSPRDSWGYTF.

Notes on this clone: Other DNA sequences from this sample encode an identical CDR3 as well. V is TRBV5-1 and J is TRBJ2-1; 16 nucleotides agree with TRBD2. Looked up from germline, CDR1 is SGHRS and CDR2 is YFSETQ. CDR3 length: 15 residues. J was trimmed by 10 bases and V by 4 bases; bases with no gene match: 5. The CDR3 region has the DNA TGCGCCAGCAGCCCGGGACTAGCGGGAGGGTCAGAGCAGTTCTTC. Encoded protein: CASSPGLAGGSEQFF. Supplemented by reference TRBV5-1 and TRBJ2-1, the full variable domain reads KAGVTQTPRYLIKTRGQQVTLSCSPISGHRSVSWYQQTPGQGLQFLFEYFSETQRNKGNFPGRFSGRQFSNSRSEMNVSTLELGDSALYLCASSPGLAGGSEQFFGPGTRLTVL.

This sequence joins TRBV27 and TRBJ1-1; D gene uncertain. Trimming pared 2 bases from V and 2 bases from J, leaving 9 bases between. Germline CDR1 and CDR2: MNHEY and SMNVEV (reference sequence). CDR3 length: 14 amino acids. CDR3 sequence: CASSLVFANTEAFF. CDR3 DNA: TGTGCCAGCAGTTTAGTATTCGCCAACACTGAAGCTTTCTTT.

This clone has more than one count but fewer than ten. This chain connects TRBV29-1 to TRBJ1-3; 8 bases agree with TRBD1. V lost 4 bases and J lost 1; bases outside the gene matches: 3. The CDR3 runs to 14 residues. The V gene's germline CDR1 is SQVTM and CDR2 ANQGSEA. The CDR3 is CSVVWTGSGNTIYF. The CDR3 DNA reads as TGCAGCGTTGTATGGACAGGGTCTGGAAACACCATATATTTT.

This clone was seen more than once but under ten times. The rearrangement links TRBV27 to TRBJ1-1; no definite D call. CDR1 is MNHEY, CDR2 SMNVEV, per germline (reference sequence). V was shortened by 2 bases and J by 7 bases, with 8 bases between the two germline ends. CDR3 length: 12 residues. The CDR3 coding sequence is TGTGCCAGCAGTTTAAAGCTCGGTGAAGCTTTCTTT. Its translation: CASSLKLGEAFF.

V usage is TRBV6-1 and J usage is TRBJ2-2; D is perhaps TRBD1 (6 bases). Trimming removed 8 bases at V and 4 bases at J, with 14 bases between. The CDR3 spans 14 residues. The germline CDR1 and CDR2 sequences are MNHNS and SASEGT. CDR3 in amino acids: CASGRGHTTGELFF. The DNA for the CDR3 is TGTGCCAGCGGCAGGGGACACACCACCGGGGAGCTGTTTTTT.

The chain links TRBV28 to TRBJ2-1, with 12 bases fitting TRBD2. Germline V lookup: CDR1 MDHEN, CDR2 SYDVKM. This CDR3 spans 16 amino acids. V lost 5 bases to trimming and J lost 7 bases; unmatched junction nucleotides: 9. In nucleotides, the CDR3 is TGTGCCAGCAGTCCGTGGACTAGCGGGATTAGGAATGAGCAGTTCTTC. Translated, it gives CASSPWTSGIRNEQFF. The whole variable domain, remainder taken from reference TRBV28 and TRBJ2-1, is DVKVTQSSRYLVKRTGEKVFLECVQDMDHENMFWYRQDPGLGLRLIYFSYDVKMKEKGDIPEGYSVSREKKERFSLILESASTNQTSMYLCASSPWTSGIRNEQFFGPGTRLTVL.

The gene calls are TRBV4-3 and TRBJ2-7; TRBD2 agrees at 10 bases. Germline CDR1 and CDR2: LGHNA and YSLEER. The CDR3 length is 16 residues. V was pared by 2 bases and J by 6 bases, with 10 bases of the junction left unmatched. CDR3: CASSQRLAGALGEQYF. In nucleotides, the CDR3 is TGCGCCAGCAGCCAACGCCTAGCGGGAGCTCTTGGCGAGCAGTACTTC.

This clone showed up just once. This chain connects TRBV29-1 to TRBJ2-1; D unclear. The CDR3 totals 12 residues. The V and J ends lost 6 bases and 0 bases respectively, with 6 bases between them. The germline CDR1 and CDR2 sequences are SQVTM and ANQGSEA. The CDR3 DNA follows: TGCAGCGTACCGAGCTCCTACAATGAGCAGTTCTTC. The encoded protein is CSVPSSYNEQFF.

This clone was counted a single time. V usage is TRBV28 and J usage is TRBJ2-7; D might be TRBD1 (5 bases). With 6 bases removed from V and 5 bases from J, the gap between germline ends came to 8 bases. The V gene's germline CDR1 is MDHEN and CDR2 SYDVKM. This CDR3 spans 11 amino acids. The CDR3, as DNA: TGTGCCAGCAGCTGGGGCGACGAGCAGTACTTC. Translated, it gives CASSWGDEQYF.

The chain joins TRBV4-2 to TRBJ2-7; D perhaps matches TRBD2 (6 bases). This CDR3 spans 16 amino acids. Trimming took off 4 bases at V and 3 bases at J, with 19 bases between the two ends. Germline V gene lookup returns CDR1 LGHNA and CDR2 YNFKEQ. CDR3 in amino acids: CASSPHSEGRGYEQYF. CDR3 nucleotide sequence: TGTGCCAGCAGCCCACACTCGGAGGGCCGGGGCTACGAGCAGTACTTC.

V is TRBV19 and J is TRBJ2-7; TRBD1 matches 9 bases. The V segment lost 3 bases and the J segment 5 bases; nucleotides outside the gene matches: 8. The CDR3 has 15 residues. From germline, CDR1 is LNHDA and CDR2 SQIVND (reference sequence). CDR3 in amino acids: CASSIRDRALDEQYF. CDR3 nucleotide sequence: TGTGCCAGTAGTATCCGGGACAGGGCGCTCGACGAGCAGTACTTC.

V gene TRBV27 combines with J gene TRBJ2-1, with TRBD2 matching over 10 bases. The CDR3 has 18 residues. Germline loops: CDR1 MNHEY, CDR2 SMNVEV (reference sequence). Germline trimming cut 4 bases from V and 3 bases from J; bases unmatched to any gene: 12. The CDR3 DNA is TGTGCCAGCAGTTCACTCCCACCACCTAGCGGGAGCTACAATGAGCAGTTCTTC. Translating it yields CASSSLPPPSGSYNEQFF.

V usage is TRBV2 and J usage is TRBJ1-3, with D unresolved. Trimming removed 4 bases from V and 3 bases from J, with 13 bases in between. The CDR3 runs to 15 residues. The germline CDR1 and CDR2 sequences are SNHLY and FYNNEI. CDR3 residues: CASSAEGSDGNTIYF. The CDR3 coding sequence is TGTGCCAGCAGTGCAGAAGGCTCGGATGGAAACACCATATATTTT.

Details on this clone: Since a much larger clone is just one base distant, this may be a read error. The V and J genes are TRBV7-2 and TRBJ2-2; D not resolved. CDR1 and CDR2 from the germline V gene are SGHTA and FQGNSA. The CDR3 sequence is 11 residues long. V lost 5 bases and J 4 bases, leaving 2 bases between the germline ends. The CDR3 coding sequence is TGTGCCAGCAGCGTCACCGGGGAGCTGTTTTTT. Protein sequence: CASSVTGELFF.